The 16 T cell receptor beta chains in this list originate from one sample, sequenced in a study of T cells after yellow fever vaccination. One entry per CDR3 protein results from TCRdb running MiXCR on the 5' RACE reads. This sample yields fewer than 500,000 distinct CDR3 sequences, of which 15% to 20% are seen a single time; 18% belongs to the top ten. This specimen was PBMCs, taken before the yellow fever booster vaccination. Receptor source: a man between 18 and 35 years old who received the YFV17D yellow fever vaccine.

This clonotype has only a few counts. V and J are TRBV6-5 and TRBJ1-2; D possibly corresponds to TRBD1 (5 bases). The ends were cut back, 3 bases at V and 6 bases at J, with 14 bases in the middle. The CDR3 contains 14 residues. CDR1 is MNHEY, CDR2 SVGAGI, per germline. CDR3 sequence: CASSYGGLDNGYTF. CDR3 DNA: TGTGCCAGCAGTTATGGGGGGTTGGACAATGGCTACACCTTC.

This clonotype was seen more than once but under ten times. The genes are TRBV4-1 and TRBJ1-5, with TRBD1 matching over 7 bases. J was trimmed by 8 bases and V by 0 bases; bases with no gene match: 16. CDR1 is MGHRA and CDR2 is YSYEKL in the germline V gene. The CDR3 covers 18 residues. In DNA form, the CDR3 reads TGCGCCAGCAGCCAAGATCCCCGCAAGACAGGGTTTAGGGAGCCCCAGCATTTT. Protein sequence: CASSQDPRKTGFREPQHF.

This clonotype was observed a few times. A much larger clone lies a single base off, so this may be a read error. The CDR3 spells CATSDGYGYTF. CDR3 coding DNA: TGTGCCACCAGTGACGGCTATGGCTACACCTTC. This chain uses TRBV24-1 with TRBJ1-2; D call uncertain. Germline CDR1 KGHDR, CDR2 SFDVKD. The CDR3 has 11 residues. V lost 4 bases and J lost 4, with 3 bases in between.

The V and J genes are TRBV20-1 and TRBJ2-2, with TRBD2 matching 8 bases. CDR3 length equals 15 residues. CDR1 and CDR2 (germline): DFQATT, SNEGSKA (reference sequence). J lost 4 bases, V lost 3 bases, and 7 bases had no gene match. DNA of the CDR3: TGCAGTGCTAGGGGACTAGACCGAGCCACCGGGGAGCTGTTTTTT. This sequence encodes CSARGLDRATGELFF.

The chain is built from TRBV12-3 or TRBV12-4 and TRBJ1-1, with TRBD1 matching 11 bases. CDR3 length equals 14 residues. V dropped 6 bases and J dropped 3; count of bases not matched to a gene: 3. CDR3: CASRRTGGHTEAFF. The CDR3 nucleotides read TGTGCCAGCAGGCGGACAGGGGGCCACACTGAAGCTTTCTTT.

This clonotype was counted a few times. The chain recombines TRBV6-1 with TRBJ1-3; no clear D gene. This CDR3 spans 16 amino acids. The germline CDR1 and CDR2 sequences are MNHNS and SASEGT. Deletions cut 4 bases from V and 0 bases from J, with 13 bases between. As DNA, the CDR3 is TGTGCCAGCAGTGCATTAATACCGATCTCTGGAAACACCATATATTTT. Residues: CASSALIPISGNTIYF.

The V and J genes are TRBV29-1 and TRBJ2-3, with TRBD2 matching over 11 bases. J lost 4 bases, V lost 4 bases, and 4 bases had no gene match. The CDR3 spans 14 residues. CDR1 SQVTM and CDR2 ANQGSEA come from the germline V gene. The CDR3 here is CSVVVAGGPDTQYF. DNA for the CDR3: TGCAGCGTTGTTGTAGCGGGGGGGCCAGATACGCAGTATTTT.

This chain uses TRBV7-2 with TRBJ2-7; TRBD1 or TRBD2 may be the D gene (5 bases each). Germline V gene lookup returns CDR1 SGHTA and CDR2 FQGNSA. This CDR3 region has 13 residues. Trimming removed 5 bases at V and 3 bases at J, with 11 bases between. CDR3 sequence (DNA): TGTGCCAGCAGCCGAACGGGGCTCTACGAGCAGTACGTC. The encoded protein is CASSRTGLYEQYV.

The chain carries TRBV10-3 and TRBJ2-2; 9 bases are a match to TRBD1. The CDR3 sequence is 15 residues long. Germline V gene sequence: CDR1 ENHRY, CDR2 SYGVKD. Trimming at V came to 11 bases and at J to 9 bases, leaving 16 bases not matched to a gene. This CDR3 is CASTRTGEGSWELFF. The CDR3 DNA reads TGTGCCTCCACCCGGACAGGGGAAGGCTCCTGGGAGCTGTTTTTT.

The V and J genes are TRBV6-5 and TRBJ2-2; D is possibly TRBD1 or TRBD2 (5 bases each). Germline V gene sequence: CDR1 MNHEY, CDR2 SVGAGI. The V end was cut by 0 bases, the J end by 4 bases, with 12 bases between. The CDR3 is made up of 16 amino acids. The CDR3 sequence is CASSYSTRAGTGELFF. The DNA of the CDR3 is TGTGCCAGCAGTTACTCGACCAGGGCGGGCACCGGGGAGCTGTTTTTT.

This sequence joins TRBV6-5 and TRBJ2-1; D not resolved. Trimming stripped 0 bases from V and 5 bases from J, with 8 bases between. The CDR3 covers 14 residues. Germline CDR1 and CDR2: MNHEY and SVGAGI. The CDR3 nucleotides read TGTGCCAGCAGTTACTCAATACGAGACAATGAGCAGTTCTTC. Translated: CASSYSIRDNEQFF.

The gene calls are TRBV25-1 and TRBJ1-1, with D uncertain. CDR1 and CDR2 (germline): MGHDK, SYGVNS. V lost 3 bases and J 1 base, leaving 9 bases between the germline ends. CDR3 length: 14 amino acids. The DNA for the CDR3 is TGTGCCAGCAGTGATACGGCAACGAACACTGAAGCTTTCTTT. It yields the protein CASSDTATNTEAFF.

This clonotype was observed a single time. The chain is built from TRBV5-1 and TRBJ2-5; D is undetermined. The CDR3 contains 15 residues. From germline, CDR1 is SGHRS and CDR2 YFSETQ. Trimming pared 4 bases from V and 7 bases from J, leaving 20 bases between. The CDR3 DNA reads TGCGCCAGCAGCCTGGCGGAAATACAGAGTAGGACCCAGTACTTC. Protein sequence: CASSLAEIQSRTQYF.

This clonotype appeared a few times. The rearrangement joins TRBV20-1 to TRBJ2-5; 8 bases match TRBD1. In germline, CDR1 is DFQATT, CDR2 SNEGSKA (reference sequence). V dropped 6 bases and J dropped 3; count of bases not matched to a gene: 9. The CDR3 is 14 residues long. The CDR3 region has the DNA TGCAGTGCAAGTCCGGGACAGGCCAAAGAGACCCAGTACTTC. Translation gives CSASPGQAKETQYF.

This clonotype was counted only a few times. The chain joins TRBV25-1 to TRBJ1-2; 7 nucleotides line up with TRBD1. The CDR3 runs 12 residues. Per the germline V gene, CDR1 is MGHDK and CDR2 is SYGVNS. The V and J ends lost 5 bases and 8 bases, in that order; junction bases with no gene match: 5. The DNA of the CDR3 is TGTGCCAGCAGTCAGGGGGGGCACGGCTACACCTTC. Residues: CASSQGGHGYTF.

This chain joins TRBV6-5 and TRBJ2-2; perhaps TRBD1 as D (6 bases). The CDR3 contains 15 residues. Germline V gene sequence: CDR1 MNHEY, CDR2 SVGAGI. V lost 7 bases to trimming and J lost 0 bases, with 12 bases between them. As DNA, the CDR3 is TGTGCCAGCATCCCGGACAGCACGAACACCGGGGAGCTGTTTTTT. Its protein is CASIPDSTNTGELFF.